One and the same sample provided the 3 T cell receptor beta chains below, sequenced in a study of shared clonotypes between healthy human individuals. The data were produced by immunoSEQ multiplex PCR, yet TCRdb's version contains in-frame clones alone and is incomplete. There are 2 million to 2.5 million clones in the sample; 85% to 95% occur only once, and 0.37% lies in the top ten. The sequencing input was naive CD4+ T cells from PBMCs. Subset given: CD45RA+ positively selected. These receptors were obtained from a man younger than 35 in good health. Some clones in this sample may be carry-over from other donors' samples.

The gene calls are TRBV7-9 and TRBJ2-7; 12 bases align to TRBD2. The trim removed 5 bases at V and 2 bases at J, leaving 7 bases unmatched. The CDR3 consists of 16 residues. CDR1 and CDR2 (germline): SEHNR, FQNEAQ (reference sequence). The CDR3 here is CASSGRLAGEPYEQYF. CDR3 nucleotide sequence: TGTGCCAGCAGCGGCAGACTAGCGGGAGAGCCCTACGAGCAGTACTTC.

The rearrangement joins TRBV4-3 to TRBJ2-6, with D uncertain. Trimming removed 11 bases from V and 1 base from J, with 9 bases in between. CDR1 is LGHNA and CDR2 is YSLEER in the germline V gene. There are 13 residues in the CDR3. Written as DNA, the CDR3 is TGCGCCGGACGGCTGTCTGGGGCCAACGTCCTGACTTTC. Translating it yields CAGRLSGANVLTF.

The chain links TRBV27 to TRBJ1-5, with D possibly TRBD1 on 5 matching bases. Germline loops: CDR1 MNHEY, CDR2 SMNVEV (reference sequence). Trimming cost V 2 bases and J 2 bases, with 16 bases left between them. The CDR3 is 17 amino acids. The CDR3 DNA reads as TGTGCCAGCAGTTTACGGGGGGGAGGGAGAGGCAATCAGCCCCAGCATTTT. Amino acid sequence: CASSLRGGGRGNQPQHF.